Shown below are 18 T cell receptor beta chains from a single sample sequenced in a study of metastatic and nonmetastatic thyroid tumors. All patients were treatment-naive before thyroid surgery. TCRdb re-clonotyped the PCR reads via MiXCR. The table has about 64,000 clones, approximately 4.1% seen once. Sequenced material: blood. All receptors come from a female donor with papillary thyroid cancer or a benign thyroid nodule (not recorded which). Some clones in this sample may be carry-over from other donors' samples.

The chain links TRBV28 to TRBJ2-7; D call uncertain. The germline V and J ends were trimmed by 3 bases and 0 bases, with 12 bases remaining between them. CDR1 is MDHEN, CDR2 SYDVKM, per germline. The CDR3 consists of 15 residues. The CDR3 DNA reads as TGTGCCAGCAGTTTTAACCGCGTCAACTCCTACGAGCAGTACTTC. It specifies CASSFNRVNSYEQYF.

This clone was detected a few times. This chain joins TRBV6-1 and TRBJ2-3; D not certain. Trimming cost V 5 bases and J 7 bases, with 19 bases left between them. Germline CDR1 and CDR2: MNHNS and SASEGT. The CDR3 runs 15 residues. The CDR3 here is CASSPLEGLVHTQYF. In DNA, the CDR3 is TGTGCCAGCAGTCCTTTGGAAGGTCTAGTCCATACGCAGTATTTT.

The table lists this clone with many counts. J is TRBJ1-4 and V is TRBV12-3 or TRBV12-4, with no clear D. V was clipped by 1 base and J by 0 bases, with 12 bases between them. This CDR3 comprises 17 residues. The CDR3: CASSLVGRATTNEKLFF. CDR3 bases: TGTGCCAGCAGTTTAGTCGGTAGGGCCACAACTAATGAAAAACTGTTTTTT.

This clone was seen at least ten times. The chain is built from TRBV9 and TRBJ2-2, with 14 nucleotides matching TRBD2. Germline assignment: CDR1 SGDLS and CDR2 YYNGEE. V lost 4 bases, J lost 4 bases, and 6 bases stayed unmatched. There are 17 residues in the CDR3. The CDR3 nucleotides are TGTGCCAGCAGCTCGGGACTAGCGGGAGCGGGCACCGGGGAGCTGTTTTTT. Amino acids: CASSSGLAGAGTGELFF.

This clone has a count of ten or more. V usage is TRBV13 and J usage is TRBJ2-3; D tentatively fits TRBD1 or TRBD2 (5 bases each). The germline CDR1 and CDR2 sequences are PRHDT and FYEKMQ (reference sequence). V was shortened by 0 bases and J by 2 bases, with 9 bases between the two germline ends. This CDR3 comprises 15 residues. The CDR3 sequence is CASSLGGPYTDTQYF. The CDR3 DNA follows: TGTGCCAGCAGCTTAGGGGGACCCTACACAGATACGCAGTATTTT.

The genes are TRBV7-2 and TRBJ2-3; 9 bases fit TRBD2. The CDR3 length is 16 residues. Germline assignment: CDR1 SGHTA and CDR2 FQGNSA. The junction had 6 bases not matched to a gene; V was cut back by 1 base and J by 4 bases. The CDR3 bases are TGTGCCAGCAGCTTAGATAGCGGGAGTAACTCAGATACGCAGTATTTT. This sequence encodes CASSLDSGSNSDTQYF. Looking up the rest from reference TRBV7-2 and TRBJ2-3 gives the full variable domain: GAGVSQSPSNKVTEKGKDVELRCDPISGHTALYWYRQSLGQGLEFLIYFQGNSAPDKSGLPSDRFSAERTGGSVSTLTIQRTQQEDSAVYLCASSLDSGSNSDTQYFGPGTRLTVL.

This chain links TRBV10-2 with TRBJ2-1, with D perhaps matching TRBD1 or TRBD2 (5 bases each). The CDR3 covers 12 residues. Germline V gene lookup returns CDR1 WSHSY and CDR2 SAAADI. V was shortened by 8 bases and J by 7 bases, with 12 bases between the two germline ends. This CDR3 is CASFGGMNEQFF. CDR3 DNA sequence: TGCGCCAGCTTTGGGGGAATGAATGAGCAGTTCTTC.

This clone was counted at least ten times. The chain recombines TRBV11-3 with TRBJ1-4; D not resolved. The CDR3 spans 16 residues. The V end lost 0 bases, the J end lost 3 bases, and 11 bases lay between the germline ends. Germline values: CDR1 SGHNT, CDR2 YENEEA. CDR3 in amino acids: CASSLDSSTPNEKLFF. CDR3 in DNA: TGTGCCAGCAGCTTAGACAGTTCGACCCCTAATGAAAAACTGTTTTTT.

There are many counts of this clone. This chain joins TRBV20-1 and TRBJ2-1, with TRBD2 matching over 10 bases. This CDR3 has 12 amino acids. Trimming took 7 bases from V and 9 from J; bases not matched to a gene: 6. Germline CDR1 and CDR2: DFQATT and SNEGSKA (reference sequence). Here the CDR3 DNA reads TGCAGTGGATCCCTAGCGGGAGCTGAGCAGTTCTTC. This translates into CSGSLAGAEQFF.

This sequence joins TRBV6-1 and TRBJ2-1; 7 bases map to TRBD2. The CDR3 has 20 amino acids. V lost 3 bases and J lost 0; bases outside the gene matches: 17. Per germline, CDR1 MNHNS and CDR2 SASEGT. The DNA of the CDR3 is TGTGCCAGCAGTGACACCATACTATCGGGAGGCCCTAGCTCCTACAATGAGCAGTTCTTC. It codes for CASSDTILSGGPSSYNEQFF.

This clone has more than one count but fewer than ten. The junction shows a germline mismatch at one end, possibly a read error. V and J are TRBV6-1 and TRBJ1-3, with D tentatively TRBD1 (6 bases). The CDR3 totals 17 residues. Germline CDR1 reads MNHNS; CDR2 reads SASEGT. In DNA form, the CDR3 reads TGTACCAGATGTCCGTTAGTGACAGGCTCCTCTGGAAACACCATATATTTT. Its protein product is CTRCPLVTGSSGNTIYF.

This clone was counted ten times or more. J is TRBJ2-2 and V is TRBV3-1; 10 nucleotides match TRBD2. The CDR3 is 15 amino acids. CDR1 is LGHDT, CDR2 YNNKEL, per germline (reference sequence). Unmatched junction bases numbered 5, after V lost 4 bases and J lost 6 bases. The CDR3 nucleotides are TGTGCCAGCAGCCGGGCTAGCGGGAGTTCCGGGGAGCTGTTTTTT. Amino acids: CASSRASGSSGELFF.

Ten or more counts support this clone. The chain recombines TRBV19 with TRBJ2-5; D possibly corresponds to TRBD2 (6 bases). With 4 bases removed from V and 1 base from J, the gap between germline ends came to 10 bases. CDR1 and CDR2 from the germline V gene are LNHDA and SQIVND (reference sequence). CDR3 length: 14 residues. The CDR3 reads CASSSRDFQETQYF. In DNA form, the CDR3 reads TGTGCCAGTAGTAGCCGGGACTTCCAAGAGACCCAGTACTTC.

This clone was seen at least ten times. The V gene is TRBV3-1, the J gene TRBJ2-5, with D tentatively TRBD2 (8 bases). Germline V gene lookup returns CDR1 LGHDT and CDR2 YNNKEL (reference sequence). Trimming took off 1 base at V and 7 bases at J, with 19 bases between the two ends. CDR3 length: 16 residues. CDR3 in DNA: TGTGCCAGCAGCCAAGGAGGACTAGCAGGGGGGGGGACCCAGTACTTC. Amino acids: CASSQGGLAGGGTQYF.

This clone was seen many times. This chain links TRBV12-3 or TRBV12-4 with TRBJ2-5, with D possibly being TRBD2 (6 bases). There are 14 residues in the CDR3. The ends were cut back, 6 bases at V and 4 bases at J, with 15 bases in the middle. This chain's CDR3 is CASSARVGGETQYF. The CDR3 DNA reads as TGTGCCAGCAGCGCCCGAGTGGGGGGAGAGACCCAGTACTTC.

This clone showed up just a few times. The V call is TRBV6-2 or TRBV6-3, the J call TRBJ2-3; TRBD2 aligns across 12 bases. V was clipped by 5 bases and J by 5 bases; unmatched bases: 11. The CDR3 loop spans 17 amino acids. The germline V gene has CDR1 MNHEY and CDR2 SVGEGT. The CDR3 bases are TGTGCCAGCAGTGCTATGCTAGCGGGAGGGGGAGTAGATACGCAGTATTTT. Residues: CASSAMLAGGGVDTQYF.

This clone occurred many times. The chain uses TRBV6-4 and TRBJ2-2; TRBD1 matches at 8 bases. Germline trimming cut 9 bases from V and 2 bases from J; bases unmatched to any gene: 5. The CDR3 is made up of 14 amino acids. Germline CDR1 reads MRHNA; CDR2 reads SNTAGT. The CDR3 DNA follows: TGTGCCAGTTCGACAGGGGTTAACACCGGGGAGCTGTTTTTT. It yields the protein CASSTGVNTGELFF.

This clone has at least ten counts. V and J are TRBV28 and TRBJ1-1, with a weak D call TRBD1 (5 bases). CDR1 is MDHEN, CDR2 SYDVKM, per germline. This CDR3 has 12 amino acids. V was clipped by 6 bases and J by 8 bases, with 13 bases between them. The CDR3 nucleotides are TGTGCCAGCAGCCCCCTGACAGCCGAAGCTTTCTTT. This codes for CASSPLTAEAFF.